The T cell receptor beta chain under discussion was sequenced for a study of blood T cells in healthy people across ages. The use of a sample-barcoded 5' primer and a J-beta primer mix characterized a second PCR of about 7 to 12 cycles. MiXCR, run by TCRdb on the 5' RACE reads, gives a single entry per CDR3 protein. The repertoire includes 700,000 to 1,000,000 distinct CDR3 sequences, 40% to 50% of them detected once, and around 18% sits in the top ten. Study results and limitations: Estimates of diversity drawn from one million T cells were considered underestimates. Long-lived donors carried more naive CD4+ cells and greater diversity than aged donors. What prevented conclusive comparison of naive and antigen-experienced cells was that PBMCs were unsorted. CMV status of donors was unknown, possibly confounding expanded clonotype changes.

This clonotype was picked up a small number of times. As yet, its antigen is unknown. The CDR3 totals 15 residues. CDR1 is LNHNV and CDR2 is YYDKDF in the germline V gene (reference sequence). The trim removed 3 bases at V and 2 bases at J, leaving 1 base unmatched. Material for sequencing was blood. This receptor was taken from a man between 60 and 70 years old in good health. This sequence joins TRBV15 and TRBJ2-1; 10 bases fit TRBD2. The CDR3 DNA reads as TGTGCCACCAGCAGTAGCGGGGGGCCCTACAATGAGCAGTTCTTC. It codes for CATSSSGGPYNEQFF.